This paragraph reports one T cell receptor beta chain. This sample is drawn from a study of preoperative IRX-2 immunotherapy in early breast cancer. Between the trimmed V and J ends, which lost 0 bases and 6 bases, there was a span of 10 bases. From germline, CDR1 is SGHNT and CDR2 YYREEE (reference sequence). The CDR3 has 13 residues. Treatment defined: preoperative locoregional IRX-2 cytokine immunotherapy. Preoperative locoregional IRX-2 cytokine immunotherapy was tested in the phase Ib source study. The repertoire was sequenced with immunoSEQ multiplex PCR; TCRdb's copy has only in-frame clones and lacks some. The table records about 34,000 clones, about 95% of them present only once.

The chain combines TRBV5-4 with TRBJ2-7; D gene uncertain. The TCR originated in a human donor with breast cancer. Specimen collection occurred from a patient treated with IRX-2 immunotherapy. The CDR3 DNA reads as TGTGCCAGCAGCTTGGCCGACCGGCGCGAGCAGTACTTC. Protein product: CASSLADRREQYF.